This TCR beta chain came from a study of cytomegalovirus exposure and HLA in healthy donors. About the research overall: Of 398 genotyped donors, about 80% clustered with self-reported Caucasian donors.

Study outcomes and limitations: Later analysis found that TCR beta chains associated with HLA were more clonally expanded than other, equally common chains.

The CDR3 has 16 residues. The V gene end was trimmed by 8 bases and the J gene end by 4 bases; junction bases not matched to a gene: 15. In germline, CDR1 is ENHRY, CDR2 SYGVKD. Vbeta (60) and Jbeta (13) primers were used in the PCR. Clones were sequenced by immunoSEQ multiplex PCR, and TCRdb holds only the in-frame ones, with some missing. The table for this sample gives tens of thousands of clones. At the time of sampling, donors were nominally healthy, though unrecorded immune exposures were likely. Comment on this clone: Its antigen is unknown.

V is TRBV10-3 and J is TRBJ1-2; 8 positions agree with TRBD1. What was sequenced was PBMCs. The TCR comes from a woman aged 55-70 years in good health and CMV-seronegative. CDR3 nucleotide sequence: TGTGCCATCGGAGGGATGGGAGGACAGGGACTCTATGGCTACACCTTC. Residues: CAIGGMGGQGLYGYTF.